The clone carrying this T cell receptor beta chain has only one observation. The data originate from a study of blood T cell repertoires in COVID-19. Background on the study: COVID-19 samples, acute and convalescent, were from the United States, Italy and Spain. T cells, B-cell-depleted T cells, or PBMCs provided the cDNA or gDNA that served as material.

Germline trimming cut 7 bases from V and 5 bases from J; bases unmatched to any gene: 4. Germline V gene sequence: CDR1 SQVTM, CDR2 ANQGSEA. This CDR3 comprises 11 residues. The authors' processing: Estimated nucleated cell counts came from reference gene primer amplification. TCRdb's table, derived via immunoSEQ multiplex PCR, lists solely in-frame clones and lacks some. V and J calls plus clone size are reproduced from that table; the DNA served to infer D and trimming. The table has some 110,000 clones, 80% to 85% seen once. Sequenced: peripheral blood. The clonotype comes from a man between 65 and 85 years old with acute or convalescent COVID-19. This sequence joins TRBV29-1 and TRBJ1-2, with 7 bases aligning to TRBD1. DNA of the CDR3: TGCAGCGACCGACAGGGATATGGCTACACCTTC. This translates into CSDRQGYGYTF.